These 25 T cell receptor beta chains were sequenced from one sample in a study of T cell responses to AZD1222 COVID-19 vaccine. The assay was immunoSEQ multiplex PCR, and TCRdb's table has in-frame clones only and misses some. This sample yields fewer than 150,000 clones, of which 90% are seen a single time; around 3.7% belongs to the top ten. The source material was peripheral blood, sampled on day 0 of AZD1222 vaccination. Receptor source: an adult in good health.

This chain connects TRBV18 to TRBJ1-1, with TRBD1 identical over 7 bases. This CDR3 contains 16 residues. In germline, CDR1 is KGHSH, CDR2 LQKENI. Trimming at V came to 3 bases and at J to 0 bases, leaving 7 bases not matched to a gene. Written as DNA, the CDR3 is TGTGCCAGCTCACCGAGGCAGGGGGACGTGAACACTGAAGCTTTCTTT. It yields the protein CASSPRQGDVNTEAFF.

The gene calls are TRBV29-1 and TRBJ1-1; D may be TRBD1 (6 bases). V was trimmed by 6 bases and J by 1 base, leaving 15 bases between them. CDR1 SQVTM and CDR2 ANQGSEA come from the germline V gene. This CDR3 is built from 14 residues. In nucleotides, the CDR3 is TGCAGCGTACGAAAGGGGGATTGGAACACTGAAGCTTTCTTT. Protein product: CSVRKGDWNTEAFF.

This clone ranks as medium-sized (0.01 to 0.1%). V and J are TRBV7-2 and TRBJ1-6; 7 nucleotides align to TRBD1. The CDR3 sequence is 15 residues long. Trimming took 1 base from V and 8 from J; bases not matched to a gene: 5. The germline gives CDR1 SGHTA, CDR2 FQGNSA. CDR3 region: CASSLVGRGDSPLHF. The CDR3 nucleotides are TGTGCCAGCAGCTTAGTCGGCAGGGGGGATTCACCCCTCCACTTT.

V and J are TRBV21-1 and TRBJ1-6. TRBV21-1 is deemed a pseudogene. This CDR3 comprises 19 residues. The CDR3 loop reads CASSKAILTTRGNNSPLHF. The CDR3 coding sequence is TGTGCCAGCAGCAAAGCGATTTTGACAACAAGAGGAAATAATTCACCCCTCCACTTT.

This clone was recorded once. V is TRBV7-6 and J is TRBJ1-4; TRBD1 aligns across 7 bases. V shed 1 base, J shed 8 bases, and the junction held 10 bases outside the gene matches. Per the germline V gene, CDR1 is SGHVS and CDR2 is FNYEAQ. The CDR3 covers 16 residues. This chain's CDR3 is CASSLEGGASGEKLFF. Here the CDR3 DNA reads TGTGCCAGCAGCTTAGAAGGGGGCGCATCCGGCGAAAAACTGTTTTTT. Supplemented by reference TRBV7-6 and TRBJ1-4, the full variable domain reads GAGVSQSPRYKVTKRGQDVALRCDPISGHVSLYWYRQALGQGPEFLTYFNYEAQQDKSGLPNDRFSAERPEGSISTLTIQRTEQRDSAMYRCASSLEGGASGEKLFFGSGTQLSVL.

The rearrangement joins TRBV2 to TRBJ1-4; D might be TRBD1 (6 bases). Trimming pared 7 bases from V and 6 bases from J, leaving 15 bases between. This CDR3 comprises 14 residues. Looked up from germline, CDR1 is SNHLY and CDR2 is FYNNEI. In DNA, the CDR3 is TGTGCCAGCATCAACAGGGCTAGGGATGAAAAACTGTTTTTT. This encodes CASINRARDEKLFF.

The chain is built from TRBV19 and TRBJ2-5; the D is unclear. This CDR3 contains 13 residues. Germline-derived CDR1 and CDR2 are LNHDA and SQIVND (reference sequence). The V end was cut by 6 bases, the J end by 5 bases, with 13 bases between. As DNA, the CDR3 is TGTGCCAGTAGCCCCGTGGCCGGTGAGACCCAGTACTTC. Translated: CASSPVAGETQYF. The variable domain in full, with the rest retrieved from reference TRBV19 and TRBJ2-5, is DGGITQSPKYLFRKEGQNVTLSCEQNLNHDAMYWYRQDPGQGLRLIYYSQIVNDFQKGDIAEGYSVSREKKESFPLTVTSAQKNPTAFYLCASSPVAGETQYFGPGTRLLVL.

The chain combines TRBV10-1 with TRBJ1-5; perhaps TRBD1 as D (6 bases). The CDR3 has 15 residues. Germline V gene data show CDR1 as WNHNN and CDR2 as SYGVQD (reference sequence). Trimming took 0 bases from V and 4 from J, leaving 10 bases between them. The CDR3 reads CASSESRTANQPQHF. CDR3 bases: TGCGCCAGCAGTGAGTCCCGGACAGCTAATCAGCCCCAGCATTTT.

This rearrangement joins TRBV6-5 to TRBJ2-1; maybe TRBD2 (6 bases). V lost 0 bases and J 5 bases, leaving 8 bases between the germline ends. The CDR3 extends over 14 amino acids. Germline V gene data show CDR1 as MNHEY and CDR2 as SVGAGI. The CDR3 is CASSYSWGDNEQFF. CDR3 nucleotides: TGTGCCAGCAGTTACTCTTGGGGGGACAATGAGCAGTTCTTC.

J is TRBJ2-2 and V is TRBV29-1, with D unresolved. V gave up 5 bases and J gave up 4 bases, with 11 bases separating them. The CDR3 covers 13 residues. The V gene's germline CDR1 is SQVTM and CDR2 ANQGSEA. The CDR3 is CSVSSLATGELFF. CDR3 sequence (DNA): TGCAGCGTTTCCTCACTTGCCACCGGGGAGCTGTTTTTT.

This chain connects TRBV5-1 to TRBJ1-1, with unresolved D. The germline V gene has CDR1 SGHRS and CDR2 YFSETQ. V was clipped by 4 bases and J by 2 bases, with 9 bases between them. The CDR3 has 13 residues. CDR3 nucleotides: TGCGCCAGCAGCCCAGACGGAAACACTGAAGCTTTCTTT. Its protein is CASSPDGNTEAFF.

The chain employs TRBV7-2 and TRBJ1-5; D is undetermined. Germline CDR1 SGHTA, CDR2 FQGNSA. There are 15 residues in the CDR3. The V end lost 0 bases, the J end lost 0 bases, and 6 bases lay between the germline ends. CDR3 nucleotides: TGTGCCAGCAGCTTAGCCTGGCGTAGCAATCAGCCCCAGCATTTT. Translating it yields CASSLAWRSNQPQHF. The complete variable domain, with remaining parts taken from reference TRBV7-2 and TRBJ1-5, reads GAGVSQSPSNKVTEKGKDVELRCDPISGHTALYWYRQSLGQGLEFLIYFQGNSAPDKSGLPSDRFSAERTGGSVSTLTIQRTQQEDSAVYLCASSLAWRSNQPQHFGDGTRLSIL.

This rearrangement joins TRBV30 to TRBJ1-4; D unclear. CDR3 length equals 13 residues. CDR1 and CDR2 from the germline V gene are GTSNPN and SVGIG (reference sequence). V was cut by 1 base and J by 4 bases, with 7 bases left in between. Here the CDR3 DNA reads TGTGCCTGGAGTGCCCGGGGTAATGAAAAACTGTTTTTT. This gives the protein CAWSARGNEKLFF.

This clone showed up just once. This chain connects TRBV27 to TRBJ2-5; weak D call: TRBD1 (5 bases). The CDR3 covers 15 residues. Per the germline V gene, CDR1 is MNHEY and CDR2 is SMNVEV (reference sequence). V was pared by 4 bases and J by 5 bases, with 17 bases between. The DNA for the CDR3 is TGTGCCAGCAGTTCTCTCCAGGGTCCGGGTGAGACCCAGTACTTC. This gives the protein CASSSLQGPGETQYF.

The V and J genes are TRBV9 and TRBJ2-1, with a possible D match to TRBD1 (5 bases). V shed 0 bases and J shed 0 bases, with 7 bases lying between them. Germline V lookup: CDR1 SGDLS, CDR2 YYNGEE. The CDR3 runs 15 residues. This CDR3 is CASSVEGNSYNEQFF. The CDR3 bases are TGTGCCAGCAGCGTAGAGGGGAACTCCTACAATGAGCAGTTCTTC. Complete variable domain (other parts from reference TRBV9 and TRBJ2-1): DSGVTQTPKHLITATGQRVTLRCSPRSGDLSVYWYQQSLDQGLQFLIQYYNGEERAKGNILERFSAQQFPDLHSELNLSSLELGDSALYFCASSVEGNSYNEQFFGPGTRLTVL.

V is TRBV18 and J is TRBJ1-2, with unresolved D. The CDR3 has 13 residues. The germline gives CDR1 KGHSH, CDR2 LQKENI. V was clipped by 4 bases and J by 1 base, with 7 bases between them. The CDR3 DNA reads TGTGCCAGCTCACAAGACATTAACTATGGCTACACCTTC. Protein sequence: CASSQDINYGYTF. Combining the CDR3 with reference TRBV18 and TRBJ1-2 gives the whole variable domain NAGVMQNPRHLVRRRGQEARLRCSPMKGHSHVYWYRQLPEEGLKFMVYLQKENIIDESGMPKERFSAEFPKEGPSILRIQQVVRGDSAAYFCASSQDINYGYTFGSGTRLTVV.

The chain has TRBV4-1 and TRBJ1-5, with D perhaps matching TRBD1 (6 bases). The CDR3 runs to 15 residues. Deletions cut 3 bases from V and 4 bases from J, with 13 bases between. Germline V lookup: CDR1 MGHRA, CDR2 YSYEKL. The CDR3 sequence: CASSHLQGLNQPQHF. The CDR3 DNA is TGCGCCAGCAGCCATTTACAGGGATTGAATCAGCCCCAGCATTTT.

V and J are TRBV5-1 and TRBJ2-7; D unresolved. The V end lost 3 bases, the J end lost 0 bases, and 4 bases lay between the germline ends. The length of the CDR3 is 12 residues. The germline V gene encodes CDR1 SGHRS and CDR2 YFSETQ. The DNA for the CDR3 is TGCGCCAGCAGCTCTAGCTCCTACGAGCAGTACTTC. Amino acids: CASSSSSYEQYF.

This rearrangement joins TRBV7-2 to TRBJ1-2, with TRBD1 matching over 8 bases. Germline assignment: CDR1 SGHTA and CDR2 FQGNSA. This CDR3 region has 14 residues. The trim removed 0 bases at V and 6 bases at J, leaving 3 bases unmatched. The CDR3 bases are TGTGCCAGCAGCTTAGCACTACAGGGGGATGGCTACACCTTC. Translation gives CASSLALQGDGYTF.

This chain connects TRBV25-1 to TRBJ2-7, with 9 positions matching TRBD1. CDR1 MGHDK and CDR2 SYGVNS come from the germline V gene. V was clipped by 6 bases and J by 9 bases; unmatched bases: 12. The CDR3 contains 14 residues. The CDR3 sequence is CASSNVGTGQLQYF. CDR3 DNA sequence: TGTGCCAGCAGCAATGTCGGGACAGGGCAACTGCAGTACTTC.

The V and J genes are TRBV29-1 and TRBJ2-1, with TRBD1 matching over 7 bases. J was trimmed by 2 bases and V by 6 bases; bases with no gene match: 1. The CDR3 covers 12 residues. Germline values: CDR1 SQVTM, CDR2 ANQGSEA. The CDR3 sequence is CSVTGAYNEQFF. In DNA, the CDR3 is TGCAGCGTAACAGGGGCCTACAATGAGCAGTTCTTC.

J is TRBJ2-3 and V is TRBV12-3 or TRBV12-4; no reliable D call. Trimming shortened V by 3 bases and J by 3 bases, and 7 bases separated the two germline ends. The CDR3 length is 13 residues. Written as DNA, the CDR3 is TGTGCCAGCAGTTTTAGGGCTACAGATACGCAGTATTTT. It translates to CASSFRATDTQYF.

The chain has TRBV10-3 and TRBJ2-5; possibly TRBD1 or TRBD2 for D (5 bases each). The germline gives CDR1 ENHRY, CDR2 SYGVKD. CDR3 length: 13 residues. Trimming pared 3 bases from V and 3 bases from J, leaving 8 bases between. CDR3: CAISEGTEETQYF. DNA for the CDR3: TGTGCCATCAGTGAAGGGACCGAAGAGACCCAGTACTTC.

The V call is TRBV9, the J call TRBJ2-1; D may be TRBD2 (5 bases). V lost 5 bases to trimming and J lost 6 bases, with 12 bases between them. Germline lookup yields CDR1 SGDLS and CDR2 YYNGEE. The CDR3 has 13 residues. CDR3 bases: TGTGCCAGCAGGAGGGAAACAATCAATGAGCAGTTCTTC. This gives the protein CASRRETINEQFF.

CDR3 DNA sequence: TGCGCCAGCAGCCAAGAAGACGGCCCCATCTATGGCTACACCTTC. The encoded protein is CASSQEDGPIYGYTF. The V gene is TRBV4-1, the J gene TRBJ1-2, with unresolved D. The CDR3 is 15 amino acids. Per the germline V gene, CDR1 is MGHRA and CDR2 is YSYEKL. The ends were cut back, 0 bases at V and 4 bases at J, with 12 bases in the middle.